The 18 T cell receptor beta chains below come from one sample, sequenced in a study of blood T cells in healthy people across ages. It was with a sample-barcoded 5' primer and a J-beta primer mix that a second PCR of about 6 to 12 cycles was run. Each CDR3 protein gets one entry after TCRdb re-called the 5' RACE reads with MiXCR. The table records more than 700,000 distinct CDR3 sequences, roughly 46% of them present only once. The sequencing input was blood. The source is an elderly man in good health.

This clonotype showed up just a few times. The J gene is TRBJ2-7, the V gene TRBV19; D perhaps matches TRBD1 (5 bases). The CDR3 is 14 amino acids. V lost 3 bases to trimming and J lost 0 bases, with 9 bases between them. Germline V gene sequence: CDR1 LNHDA, CDR2 SQIVND (reference sequence). The CDR3 loop reads CASSISGFSYEQYF. The CDR3 DNA reads TGTGCCAGTAGTATTTCAGGGTTCTCCTACGAGCAGTACTTC.

This clonotype showed up many times. The rearrangement joins TRBV24-1 to TRBJ2-1; D is perhaps TRBD1 or TRBD2 (5 bases each). The CDR3 sequence is 14 residues long. V was pared by 9 bases and J by 7 bases, with 18 bases between. Germline V CDR1 and CDR2: KGHDR, SFDVKD. CDR3 DNA sequence: TGTGCCACCGCCAATAGTGACTGGGGGAATGAGCAGTTCTTC. Translated, it gives CATANSDWGNEQFF.

The chain combines TRBV12-3 or TRBV12-4 with TRBJ1-2; 10 nucleotides match TRBD1. V gave up 5 bases and J gave up 1 base; unmatched junction bases: 10. The CDR3 contains 17 residues. CDR3 loop: CASSHPTGGPYNYGYTF. The DNA for the CDR3 is TGTGCCAGCAGTCACCCGACAGGGGGCCCCTATAACTATGGCTACACCTTC.

The sample holds one count of this clonotype. The chain employs TRBV12-3 or TRBV12-4 and TRBJ2-1; D perhaps matches TRBD1 (6 bases). The CDR3 length is 14 residues. Trimming stripped 6 bases from V and 4 bases from J, with 13 bases between. The CDR3 here is CASSRPGQYNEQFF. The CDR3 nucleotides are TGTGCCAGCAGCCGCCCGGGACAATACAATGAGCAGTTCTTC.

In regard to this clonotype: One base away lies a much larger clone, so this may be a sequencing read error. This chain's CDR3 is CASSLVLLAPTLYNEQFF. In DNA form, the CDR3 reads TGCGCCAGCAGCTTGGTACTACTAGCGCCCACCCTCTACAATGAGCAGTTCTTC. The chain has TRBV5-1 and TRBJ2-1, with 7 bases lining up with TRBD2. CDR3 length equals 18 residues. V trimming: 0 bases; J trimming: 3 bases; junction bases outside the gene matches: 12. CDR1 is SGHRS and CDR2 is YFSETQ in the germline V gene.

The V gene is TRBV20-1, the J gene TRBJ2-1, with 10 bases identical to TRBD2. Germline CDR1 and CDR2: DFQATT and SNEGSKA (reference sequence). This CDR3 is 15 amino acids long. V trimming: 6 bases; J trimming: 8 bases; junction bases outside the gene matches: 13. The CDR3 DNA sequence: TGCAGTGCAGAGCATCCGGGACTAGCGTTGCATGAGCAGTTCTTC. It translates to CSAEHPGLALHEQFF.

V usage is TRBV20-1 and J usage is TRBJ2-3; either TRBD1 or TRBD2 may fit D (6 bases each). Per germline, CDR1 DFQATT and CDR2 SNEGSKA (reference sequence). CDR3 length: 17 amino acids. V lost 0 bases to trimming and J lost 7 bases, with 23 bases between them. CDR3 loop: CSARDRGRGLEGNTQYF. The CDR3 region has the DNA TGCAGTGCTAGAGATCGGGGGCGAGGGTTAGAGGGGAATACGCAGTATTTT.

Only a few counts were recorded for this clonotype. V usage is TRBV6-2 or TRBV6-3 and J usage is TRBJ2-3, with D maybe TRBD2 (6 bases). CDR3 length equals 15 residues. Trimming removed 3 bases at V and 2 bases at J, with 12 bases between. Germline V gene lookup returns CDR1 MNHEY and CDR2 SVGEGT. As DNA, the CDR3 is TGTGCCAGCAGTTATACCGGGACTTTCACAGATACGCAGTATTTT. Residues: CASSYTGTFTDTQYF.

This chain links TRBV2 with TRBJ2-1; TRBD2 matches 7 bases. From germline, CDR1 is SNHLY and CDR2 FYNNEI. Trimming cost V 11 bases and J 8 bases; bases outside gene matches: 15. The CDR3 runs 14 residues. The CDR3 sequence is CAGTLLAQVDEQFF. Written as DNA, the CDR3 is TGTGCCGGTACTTTACTAGCGCAGGTCGATGAGCAGTTCTTC.

This clonotype came up a few times. V and J are TRBV25-1 and TRBJ2-1; D is unclear. CDR3 length equals 14 residues. Trimming cost V 3 bases and J 3 bases, with 9 bases left between them. From germline, CDR1 is MGHDK and CDR2 SYGVNS. In nucleotides, the CDR3 is TGTGCCAGCAGTGATTCTATGAGCTACAATGAGCAGTTCTTC. This encodes CASSDSMSYNEQFF.

This clonotype was picked up a small number of times. The chain joins TRBV7-2 to TRBJ2-3; TRBD1 matches 7 bases. This CDR3 contains 17 residues. From germline, CDR1 is SGHTA and CDR2 FQGNSA. After removal of 1 base from V and 0 bases from J, the junction contained 7 bases not matched to a gene. The CDR3 DNA follows: TGTGCCAGCAGCTTAGGCGTCCCGGGACAGAGCACAGATACGCAGTATTTT. Residues: CASSLGVPGQSTDTQYF.

The chain uses TRBV29-1 and TRBJ2-7; TRBD1 is a possible D gene (5 bases). Between the trimmed V and J ends, which lost 0 bases and 0 bases, there was a span of 9 bases. This CDR3 has 14 residues. From germline, CDR1 is SQVTM and CDR2 ANQGSEA. The CDR3 region is CSVEEGDSSYEQYF. The CDR3 nucleotides are TGCAGCGTTGAAGAAGGGGATAGCTCCTACGAGCAGTACTTC.

This chain uses TRBV9 with TRBJ1-5; TRBD1 matches at 9 bases. This CDR3 has 15 amino acids. Unmatched junction bases numbered 7, after V lost 3 bases and J lost 6 bases. CDR1 is SGDLS and CDR2 is YYNGEE in the germline V gene. The CDR3 sequence is CASSAGDRATQPQHF. In DNA form, the CDR3 reads TGTGCCAGCAGCGCCGGGGACAGGGCTACTCAGCCCCAGCATTTT. The full variable domain, with the rest looked up from reference TRBV9 and TRBJ1-5, is DSGVTQTPKHLITATGQRVTLRCSPRSGDLSVYWYQQSLDQGLQFLIQYYNGEERAKGNILERFSAQQFPDLHSELNLSSLELGDSALYFCASSAGDRATQPQHFGDGTRLSIL.

This clonotype was seen a few times. The V gene is TRBV20-1, the J gene TRBJ2-1, with TRBD2 as a possible D gene (6 bases). Germline CDR1 reads DFQATT; CDR2 reads SNEGSKA (reference sequence). This CDR3 comprises 14 residues. V was clipped by 6 bases and J by 4 bases, with 16 bases between them. CDR3 sequence reads: CSASGLTLYNEQFF. The CDR3 nucleotides are TGCAGTGCCTCGGGACTTACACTTTACAATGAGCAGTTCTTC.

The chain employs TRBV12-3 or TRBV12-4 and TRBJ1-1; no definite D call. This CDR3 has 12 amino acids. Trimming removed 3 bases at V and 5 bases at J, with 7 bases between. CDR3 residues: CASSLILTEAFF. The CDR3 coding sequence is TGTGCCAGCAGTTTGATTTTGACTGAAGCTTTCTTT.

This clonotype was counted ten times or more. V and J are TRBV29-1 and TRBJ2-1; the D gene is possibly TRBD1 (7 bases). With 5 bases removed from V and 2 bases from J, the gap between germline ends came to 13 bases. Germline-derived CDR1 and CDR2 are SQVTM and ANQGSEA. The CDR3 covers 14 residues. CDR3 in amino acids: CSVRGPGAYNEQFF. The DNA of the CDR3 is TGCAGCGTTAGGGGGCCGGGAGCCTACAATGAGCAGTTCTTC.

The rearrangement links TRBV7-2 to TRBJ2-1; D perhaps matches TRBD2 (5 bases). The CDR3 is made up of 14 amino acids. Germline values: CDR1 SGHTA, CDR2 FQGNSA. Trimming took 5 bases from V and 6 from J, leaving 14 bases between them. The CDR3 DNA reads as TGTGCCAGCAGCCACGCGGGCCCAACCAATGAGCAGTTCTTC. Its protein product is CASSHAGPTNEQFF. The full variable domain, with the rest looked up from reference TRBV7-2 and TRBJ2-1, is GAGVSQSPSNKVTEKGKDVELRCDPISGHTALYWYRQSLGQGLEFLIYFQGNSAPDKSGLPSDRFSAERTGGSVSTLTIQRTQQEDSAVYLCASSHAGPTNEQFFGPGTRLTVL.

This clonotype occurred once. V is TRBV5-1 and J is TRBJ2-3; D possibly corresponds to TRBD2 (6 bases). Per germline, CDR1 SGHRS and CDR2 YFSETQ. V lost 4 bases and J 0 bases, leaving 15 bases between the germline ends. The CDR3 covers 16 residues. The CDR3 loop is CASSAAPGTSTDTQYF. CDR3 nucleotides: TGCGCCAGCAGCGCGGCCCCCGGGACTAGCACAGATACGCAGTATTTT.